This T cell receptor beta chain came from a study of blood T cell repertoires in COVID-19. Trimming cost V 2 bases and J 8 bases, with 15 bases left between them. The CDR3 extends over 14 amino acids. Germline CDR1 and CDR2: SGHTA and FQGNSA. Participants were aged about 18 to 90 years, lived in 20 to 25 US areas, and enrolled virtually. Each participant's cohort was designated according to participant-reported clinical history. In the original analysis: Reference gene primer amplification gave nucleated cell count estimates. The table came from immunoSEQ multiplex PCR; TCRdb's copy has only in-frame clones and leaves some out. V, J and clone size were drawn from that table, and D and trimming were deduced from the DNA. The sample includes 250,000 or so clones, about 84% seen only once; the top ten take around 2%.

The sequenced sample consisted of PBMCs or T cells enriched from blood (not recorded which). V usage is TRBV7-2 and J usage is TRBJ1-2; the D gene is possibly TRBD1 (5 bases). The sequence was obtained from a man in his sixties who had recovered from COVID-19. The CDR3: CASSLLGAPTGYTF. For the CDR3, the DNA is TGTGCCAGCAGCTTATTAGGGGCGCCTACCGGCTACACCTTC. The whole variable domain, remainder taken from reference TRBV7-2 and TRBJ1-2, is GAGVSQSPSNKVTEKGKDVELRCDPISGHTALYWYRQSLGQGLEFLIYFQGNSAPDKSGLPSDRFSAERTGGSVSTLTIQRTQQEDSAVYLCASSLLGAPTGYTFGSGTRLTVV.